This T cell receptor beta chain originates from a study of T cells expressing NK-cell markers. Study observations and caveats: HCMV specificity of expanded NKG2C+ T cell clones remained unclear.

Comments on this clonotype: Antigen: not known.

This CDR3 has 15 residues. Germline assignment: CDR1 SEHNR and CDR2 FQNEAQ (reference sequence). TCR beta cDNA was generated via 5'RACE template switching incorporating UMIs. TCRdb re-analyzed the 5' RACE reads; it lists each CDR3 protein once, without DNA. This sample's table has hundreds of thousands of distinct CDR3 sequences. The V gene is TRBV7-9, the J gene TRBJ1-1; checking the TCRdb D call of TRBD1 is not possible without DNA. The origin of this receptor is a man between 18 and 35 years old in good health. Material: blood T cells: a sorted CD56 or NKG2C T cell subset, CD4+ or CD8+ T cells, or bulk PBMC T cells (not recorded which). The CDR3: CASSVNRDLNTEAFF. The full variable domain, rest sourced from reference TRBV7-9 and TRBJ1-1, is DTGVSQNPRHKITKRGQNVTFRCDPISEHNRLYWYRQTLGQGPEFLTYFQNEAQLEKSRLLSDRFSAERPKGSFSTLEIQRTEQGDSAMYLCASSVNRDLNTEAFFGQGTRLTVV.